Reported below is one TCR beta chain. The entry originates in a study of CD8 T cells in Susac syndrome. Random hexamers served to reverse transcribe about 0.45 to 1 ug RNA. TCRdb fed the immunoSEQ multiplex PCR reads into MiXCR, producing one record per CDR3 protein. The table has about 130,000 distinct CDR3 sequences, 95% seen once; the top ten hold roughly 0.2%. Germline V CDR1 and CDR2: MGHRA, YSYEKL. There are 17 residues in the CDR3. The ends lost 4 bases at V and 6 bases at J; junction bases unmatched: 10. The TCR was taken from a human donor with Susac syndrome. Sample: CD8+ T cells from PBMCs. This chain links TRBV4-1 with TRBJ1-5; 12 bases align to TRBD1. The CDR3 region is CASSPVPGQGAIQPQHF. In nucleotides, the CDR3 is TGCGCCAGCAGCCCCGTCCCGGGACAGGGGGCGATTCAGCCCCAGCATTTT.